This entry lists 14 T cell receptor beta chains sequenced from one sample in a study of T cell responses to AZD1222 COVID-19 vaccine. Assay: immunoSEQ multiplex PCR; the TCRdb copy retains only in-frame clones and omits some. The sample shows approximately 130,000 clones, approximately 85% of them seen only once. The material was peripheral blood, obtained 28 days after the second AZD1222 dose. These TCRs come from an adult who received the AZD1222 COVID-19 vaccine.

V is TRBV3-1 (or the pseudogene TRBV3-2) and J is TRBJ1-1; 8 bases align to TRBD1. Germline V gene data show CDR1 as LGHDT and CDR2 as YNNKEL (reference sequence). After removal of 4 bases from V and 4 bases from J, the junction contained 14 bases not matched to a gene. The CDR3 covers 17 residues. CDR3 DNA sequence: TGTGCCAGCAGCCTATATGGCACAGGGGGTGAGGGCACTGAAGCTTTCTTT. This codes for CASSLYGTGGEGTEAFF.

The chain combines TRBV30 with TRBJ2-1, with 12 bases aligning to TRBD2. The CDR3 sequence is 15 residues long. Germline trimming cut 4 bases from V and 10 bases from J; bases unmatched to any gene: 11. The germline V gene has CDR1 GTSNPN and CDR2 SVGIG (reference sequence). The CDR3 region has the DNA TGTGCCTGGAAAGGAGCTAGCGGGGGGGCCGGAGAGCAGTTCTTC. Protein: CAWKGASGGAGEQFF.

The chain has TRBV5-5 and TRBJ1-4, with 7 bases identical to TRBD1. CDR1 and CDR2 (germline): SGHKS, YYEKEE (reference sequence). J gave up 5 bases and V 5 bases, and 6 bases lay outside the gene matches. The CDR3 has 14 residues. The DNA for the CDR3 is TGTGCCAGCAGGCGGGACAGCAACAATGAAAAACTGTTTTTT. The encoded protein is CASRRDSNNEKLFF.

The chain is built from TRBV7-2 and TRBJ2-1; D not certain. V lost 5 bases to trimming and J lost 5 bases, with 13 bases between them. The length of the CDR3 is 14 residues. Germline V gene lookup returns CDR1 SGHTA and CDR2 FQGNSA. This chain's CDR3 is CASSRFFPNNEQFF. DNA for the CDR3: TGTGCCAGCAGCCGTTTTTTCCCTAACAATGAGCAGTTCTTC.

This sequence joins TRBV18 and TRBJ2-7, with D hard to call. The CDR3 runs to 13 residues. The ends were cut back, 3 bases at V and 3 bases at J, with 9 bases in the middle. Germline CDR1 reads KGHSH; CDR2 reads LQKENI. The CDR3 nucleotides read TGTGCCAGCTCACCCGATCGGAACTACGAGCAGTACTTC. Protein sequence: CASSPDRNYEQYF. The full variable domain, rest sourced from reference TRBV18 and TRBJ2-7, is NAGVMQNPRHLVRRRGQEARLRCSPMKGHSHVYWYRQLPEEGLKFMVYLQKENIIDESGMPKERFSAEFPKEGPSILRIQQVVRGDSAAYFCASSPDRNYEQYFGPGTRLTVT.

The CDR3 nucleotides are TGTGCCAGTAGTTATGGGGGCAATCAGCCCCAGCATTTT. Amino acids: CASSYGGNQPQHF. The chain carries TRBV19 and TRBJ1-5; unclear D gene. Germline CDR1 LNHDA, CDR2 SQIVND (reference sequence). This CDR3 is built from 13 residues. Trimming pared 5 bases from V and 2 bases from J, leaving 7 bases between. The complete variable domain, with remaining parts taken from reference TRBV19 and TRBJ1-5, reads DGGITQSPKYLFRKEGQNVTLSCEQNLNHDAMYWYRQDPGQGLRLIYYSQIVNDFQKGDIAEGYSVSREKKESFPLTVTSAQKNPTAFYLCASSYGGNQPQHFGDGTRLSIL.

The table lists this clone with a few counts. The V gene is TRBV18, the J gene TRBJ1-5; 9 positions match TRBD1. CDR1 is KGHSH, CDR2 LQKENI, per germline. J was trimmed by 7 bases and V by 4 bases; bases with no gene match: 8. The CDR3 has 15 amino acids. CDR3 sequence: CASSLTGGTGQPQHF. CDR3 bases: TGTGCCAGCTCACTTACAGGGGGCACGGGGCAGCCCCAGCATTTT.

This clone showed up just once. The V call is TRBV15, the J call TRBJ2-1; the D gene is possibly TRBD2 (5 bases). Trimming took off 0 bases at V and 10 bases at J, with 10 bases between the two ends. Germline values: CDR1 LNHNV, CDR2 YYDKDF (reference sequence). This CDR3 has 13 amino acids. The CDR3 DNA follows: TGTGCCACCAGCAGAGATGAAGCGGCGGAGCAGTTCTTC. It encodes CATSRDEAAEQFF.

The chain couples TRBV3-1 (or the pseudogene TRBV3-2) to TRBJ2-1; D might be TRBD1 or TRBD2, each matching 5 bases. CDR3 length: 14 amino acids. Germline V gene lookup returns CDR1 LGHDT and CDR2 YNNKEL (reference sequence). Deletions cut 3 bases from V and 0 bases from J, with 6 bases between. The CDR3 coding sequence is TGTGCCAGCAGCCATGGGACCTCCTACAATGAGCAGTTCTTC. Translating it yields CASSHGTSYNEQFF.

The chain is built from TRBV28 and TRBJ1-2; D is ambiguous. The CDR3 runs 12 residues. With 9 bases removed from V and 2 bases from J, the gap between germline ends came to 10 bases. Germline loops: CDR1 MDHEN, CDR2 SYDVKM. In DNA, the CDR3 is TGTGCCAGTGGTAGACCAAACTATGGCTACACCTTC. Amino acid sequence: CASGRPNYGYTF.

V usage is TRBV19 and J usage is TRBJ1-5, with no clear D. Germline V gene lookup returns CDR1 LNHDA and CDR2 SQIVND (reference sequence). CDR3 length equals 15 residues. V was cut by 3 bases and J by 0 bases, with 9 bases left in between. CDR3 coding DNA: TGTGCCAGTAGTATCTCAGGAGGTAGCAATCAGCCCCAGCATTTT. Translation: CASSISGGSNQPQHF. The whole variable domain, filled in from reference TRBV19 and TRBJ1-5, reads DGGITQSPKYLFRKEGQNVTLSCEQNLNHDAMYWYRQDPGQGLRLIYYSQIVNDFQKGDIAEGYSVSREKKESFPLTVTSAQKNPTAFYLCASSISGGSNQPQHFGDGTRLSIL.

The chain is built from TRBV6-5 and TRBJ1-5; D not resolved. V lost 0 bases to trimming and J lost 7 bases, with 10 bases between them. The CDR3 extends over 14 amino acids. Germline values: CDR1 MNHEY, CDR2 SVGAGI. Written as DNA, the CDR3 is TGTGCCAGCAGTTACTCCGCCAGGAACCAGCCCCAGCATTTT. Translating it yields CASSYSARNQPQHF.

CDR3 protein: CATSRDQEKLFF. The CDR3 DNA reads as TGTGCCACCAGCAGAGATCAGGAAAAACTGTTTTTT. The gene calls are TRBV15 and TRBJ1-4; D is ambiguous. CDR3 length: 12 amino acids. V was clipped by 0 bases and J by 8 bases, with 4 bases between them. In germline, CDR1 is LNHNV, CDR2 YYDKDF (reference sequence).

The CDR3 is CASSRSPLRDTRSSYNEQFF. CDR3 coding DNA: TGTGCCAGTAGTCGCTCGCCCCTCCGGGACACTCGATCCTCCTACAATGAGCAGTTCTTC. The chain is built from TRBV19 and TRBJ2-1; TRBD1 is a possible D gene (6 bases). V was clipped by 5 bases and J by 0 bases, with 26 bases between them. Per the germline V gene, CDR1 is LNHDA and CDR2 is SQIVND (reference sequence). There are 20 residues in the CDR3.